This T cell receptor beta chain was retrieved from a study of blood T cell repertoires in COVID-19. Patients of the Seattle cohort, enrolled during active infection, were followed longitudinally. As handled by the study authors: Scientists estimated how many nucleated cells there were by amplifying reference gene primers. Some clones are missing from TCRdb's copy, which holds only in-frame ones; the method was immunoSEQ multiplex PCR. V, J and clone size are taken as reported in that table, and D and trimming were inferred from the DNA itself. The table shows about 530,000 clones, with about 89% occurring only once. The junction had 6 bases not matched to a gene; V was cut back by 6 bases and J by 4 bases. CDR3 size: 14 residues. Germline V gene data show CDR1 as MNHEY and CDR2 as SVGAGI.

The clonotype originates from a woman aged 50 to 60 with COVID-19, enrolled during active disease. V usage is TRBV6-5 and J usage is TRBJ1-5; 7 bases agree with TRBD1. The specimen sequenced was peripheral blood. The CDR3 sequence: CASRSGQLNQPQHF. CDR3 sequence (DNA): TGTGCCAGCAGATCGGGACAGCTGAATCAGCCCCAGCATTTT.